One TCR beta chain is described in this entry. This sample was included in a study of early T cells in non-severe SARS-CoV-2 infection. CDR1 is SGHAT and CDR2 is FQNNGV in the germline V gene. The length of the CDR3 is 14 residues. V dropped 7 bases and J dropped 1 base, with 13 bases sitting between them. Each CDR3 protein gets one entry after TCRdb re-called the 5' RACE reads with MiXCR. The sample holds roughly 75,000 distinct CDR3 sequences, roughly a sixth seen once. The sequence was collected from an adult who was a healthcare worker with PCR-confirmed SARS-CoV-2 infection or an uninfected control (not recorded which). What was sequenced was whole blood. The chain is built from TRBV11-2 and TRBJ1-1; tentatively, D is TRBD1 (6 bases). Here the CDR3 DNA reads TGTGCCAGCACCATATCACAGGGGAACACTGAAGCTTTCTTT. Translating it yields CASTISQGNTEAFF.